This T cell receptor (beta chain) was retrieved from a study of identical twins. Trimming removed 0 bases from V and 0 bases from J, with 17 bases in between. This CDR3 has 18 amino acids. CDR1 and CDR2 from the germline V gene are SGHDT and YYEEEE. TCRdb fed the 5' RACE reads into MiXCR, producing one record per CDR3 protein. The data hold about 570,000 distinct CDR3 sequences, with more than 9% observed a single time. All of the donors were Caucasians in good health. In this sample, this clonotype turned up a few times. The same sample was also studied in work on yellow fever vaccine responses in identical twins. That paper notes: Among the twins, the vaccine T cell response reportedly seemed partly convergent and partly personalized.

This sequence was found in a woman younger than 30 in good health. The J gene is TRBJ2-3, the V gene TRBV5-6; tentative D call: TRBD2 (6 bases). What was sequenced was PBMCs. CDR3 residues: CASSLGGAGLMSTDTQYF. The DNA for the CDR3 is TGTGCCAGCAGCTTGGGCGGGGCAGGCTTAATGAGCACAGATACGCAGTATTTT.